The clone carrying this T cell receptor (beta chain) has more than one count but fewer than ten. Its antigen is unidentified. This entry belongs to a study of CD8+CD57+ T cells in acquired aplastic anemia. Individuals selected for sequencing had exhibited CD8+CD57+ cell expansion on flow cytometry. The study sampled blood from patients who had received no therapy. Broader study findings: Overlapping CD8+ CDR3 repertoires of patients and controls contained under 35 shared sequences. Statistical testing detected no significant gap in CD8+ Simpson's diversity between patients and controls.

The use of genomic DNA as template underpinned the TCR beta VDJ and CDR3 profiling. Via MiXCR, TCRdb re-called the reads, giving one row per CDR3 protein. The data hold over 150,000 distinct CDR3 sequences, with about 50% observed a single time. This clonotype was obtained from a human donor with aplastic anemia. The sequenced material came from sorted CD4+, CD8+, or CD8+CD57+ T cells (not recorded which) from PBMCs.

The DNA of the CDR3 is TGCAGTGCTTACGGACAGGGGACCTTGGAGCAGTACTTC. The encoded protein is CSAYGQGTLEQYF. The V and J genes are TRBV20-1 and TRBJ2-7, with 9 positions matching TRBD1. Germline-derived CDR1 and CDR2 are DFQATT and SNEGSKA (reference sequence). V dropped 5 bases and J dropped 7; count of bases not matched to a gene: 9. The CDR3 is 13 amino acids.